This T cell receptor (beta chain) was profiled in a study of response to subunit inactivated influenza vaccine. Each CDR3 protein gets one entry after TCRdb re-called the RT-PCR reads with MiXCR. Counted here are a few hundred thousand distinct CDR3 sequences, about 11% occurring once; the ten biggest clones make up 8% to 13%. CDR3 length equals 15 residues. V gave up 2 bases and J gave up 3 bases, with 14 bases separating them. Germline loops: CDR1 SGHTA, CDR2 FQGTGA. This clonotype appeared a few times. The same specimen was also included in a second study, on T cells expressing NK-cell markers. That report adds: 5'RACE template switching built TCR beta cDNA with unique molecular identifiers. Seven sequenced donors out of eight were HCMV-seropositive, one seronegative.

The starting material was PBMCs from blood, obtained on the day of vaccination. The source of this sequence is a man aged 50 or older who received an inactivated influenza vaccine. J is TRBJ2-7 and V is TRBV7-3; the D gene is possibly TRBD2 (6 bases). CDR3 DNA: TGTGCCAGCAGCTTACGGGAGACGAACCTCTACGAGCAGTACTTC. Translated: CASSLRETNLYEQYF.